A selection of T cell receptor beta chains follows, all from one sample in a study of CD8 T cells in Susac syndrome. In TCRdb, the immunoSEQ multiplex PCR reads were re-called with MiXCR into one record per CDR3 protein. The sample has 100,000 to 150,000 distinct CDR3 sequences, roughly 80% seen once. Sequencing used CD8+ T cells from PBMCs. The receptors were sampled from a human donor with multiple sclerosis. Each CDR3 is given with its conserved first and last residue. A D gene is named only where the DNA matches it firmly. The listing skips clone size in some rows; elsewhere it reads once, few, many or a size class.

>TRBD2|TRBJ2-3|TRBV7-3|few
CASSSSGTSTDTQYF
TGTGCCAGCAGCTCTAGCGGGACTAGCACAGATACGCAGTATTTT
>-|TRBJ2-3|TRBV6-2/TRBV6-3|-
CASWFRYEPSADTQYF
TGTGCCAGCTGGTTTAGATACGAGCCTTCGGCAGATACGCAGTATTTT
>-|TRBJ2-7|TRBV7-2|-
CASSLVGGKYEQYF
TGTGCCAGCAGCTTAGTTGGGGGGAAGTACGAGCAGTACTTC
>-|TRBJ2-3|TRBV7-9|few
CASSMSGTTDTQYF
TGTGCCAGCAGCATGAGCGGGACAACAGATACGCAGTATTTT
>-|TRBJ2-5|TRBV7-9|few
CASSPRRGETQYF
TGTGCCAGCTCCCCGAGGCGGGGAGAGACCCAGTACTTC
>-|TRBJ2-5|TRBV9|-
CASSVDVAAQETQYF
TGTGCCAGCAGCGTAGATGTGGCGGCGCAAGAGACCCAGTACTTC
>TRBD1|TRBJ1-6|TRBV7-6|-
CASSFGQGNSPLHF
TGTGCCAGCAGCTTTGGACAGGGGAATTCACCCCTCCACTTT
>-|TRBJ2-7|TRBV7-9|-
CASSLGGAEQYF
TGTGCCAGCAGCTTAGGCGGTGCCGAGCAGTACTTC
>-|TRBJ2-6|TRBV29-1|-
CSVVEGVAGANVLTF
TGCAGCGTTGTGGAAGGGGTGGCTGGGGCCAACGTCCTGACTTTC
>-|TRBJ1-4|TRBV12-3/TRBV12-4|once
CASSLRQGEKLFF
TGTGCCAGCAGTTTACGCCAGGGTGAAAAACTGTTTTTT
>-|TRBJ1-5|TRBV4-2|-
CASSPSWQIHNSNQPQHF
TGTGCCAGCAGCCCGAGCTGGCAGATCCACAATAGCAATCAGCCCCAGCATTTT
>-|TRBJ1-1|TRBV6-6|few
CASSYSTGAEAFF
TGTGCCAGCAGTTACTCTACGGGTGCTGAAGCTTTCTTT
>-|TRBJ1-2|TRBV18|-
CASSPLSGLDRGYKGYTF
TGTGCCAGCTCACCTCTTTCTGGGCTAGACCGGGGATATAAGGGCTACACCTTC
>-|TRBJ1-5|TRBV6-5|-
CASFEGVGQPQHF
TGTGCCAGCTTCGAAGGGGTAGGACAGCCCCAGCATTTT
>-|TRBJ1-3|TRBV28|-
CASRLEFTPGNTIYF
TGTGCCAGCAGGCTCGAATTTACACCTGGAAACACCATATATTTT
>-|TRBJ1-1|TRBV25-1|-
CASSRRTEAFF
TGTGCCAGCAGTCGAAGGACTGAAGCTTTCTTT
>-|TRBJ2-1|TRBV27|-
CASSLSSGQYEQFF
TGTGCCAGCAGTTTATCCTCAGGGCAATATGAGCAGTTCTTC
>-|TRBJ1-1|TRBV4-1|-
CAGSPRLNGEAFF
TGCGCCGGCAGCCCCCGGTTGAACGGTGAAGCTTTCTTT
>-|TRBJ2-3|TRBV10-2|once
CASSELTDTQYF
TGCGCCAGCAGTGAACTCACAGATACGCAGTATTTT
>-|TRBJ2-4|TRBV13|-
CASSFGRIADIQYF
TGTGCCAGCAGCTTTGGGAGGATTGCGGACATTCAGTACTTC
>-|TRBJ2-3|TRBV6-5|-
CASSFSSRSDTQYF
TGTGCCAGCAGTTTCTCCTCACGGTCGGATACGCAGTATTTT
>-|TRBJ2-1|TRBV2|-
CASSESEGQGNEQFF
TGTGCCAGCAGTGAATCGGAGGGGCAGGGCAATGAGCAGTTCTTC
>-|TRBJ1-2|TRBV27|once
CASSLSAGVNYGHTF
TGTGCCAGCAGTTTATCGGCAGGAGTCAACTATGGCCACACCTTC
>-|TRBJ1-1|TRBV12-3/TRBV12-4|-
CASSSPNEQTNTEVFF
TGTGCCAGCAGTTCCCCTAATGAGCAGACGAACACTGAAGTTTTCTTT
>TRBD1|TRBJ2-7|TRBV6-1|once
CASRTGSSYEQYF
TGTGCCAGCAGGACAGGGAGCTCCTACGAGCAGTACTTC
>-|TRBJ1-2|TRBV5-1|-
CASSLVTGDNYGYTF
TGCGCCAGCAGCTTGGTTACCGGAGATAACTATGGCTACACCTTC
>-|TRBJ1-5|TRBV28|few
CASSPSNQPQHF
TGTGCCAGCAGTCCGAGCAATCAGCCCCAGCATTTT
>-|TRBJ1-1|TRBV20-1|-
CSARERQLNTEAFF
TGCAGTGCTAGAGAAAGGCAGTTGAACACTGAAGCTTTCTTT
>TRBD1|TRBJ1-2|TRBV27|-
CASSLTGGAYGYTF
TGTGCCAGCAGTTTGACAGGGGGAGCCTATGGCTACACCTTC
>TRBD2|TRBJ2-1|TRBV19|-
CASSFVPTRFGGRGEQFF
TGTGCCAGTAGTTTCGTCCCGACTAGATTTGGTGGGAGGGGTGAGCAGTTCTTC
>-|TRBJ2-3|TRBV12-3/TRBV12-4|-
CASSPWGATDTQYF
TGTGCCAGCAGTCCGTGGGGGGCAACAGATACGCAGTATTTT
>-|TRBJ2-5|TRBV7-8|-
CASSLGVMRGGKYF
TGTGCCAGCAGCTTAGGGGTTATGAGGGGGGGAAAGTACTTC
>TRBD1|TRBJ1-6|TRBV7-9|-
CASSSGTGGLYNSPLHF
TGTGCCAGCAGTTCCGGGACAGGGGGCCTCTATAATTCACCCCTCCACTTT
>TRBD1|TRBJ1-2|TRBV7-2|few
CASSLADRGLVGYTF
TGTGCCAGCAGCTTAGCCGACAGGGGCTTGGTTGGCTACACCTTC
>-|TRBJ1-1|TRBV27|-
CASSFSLAQKAFF
TGTGCCAGCAGTTTCAGCCTTGCACAAAAGGCTTTCTTT
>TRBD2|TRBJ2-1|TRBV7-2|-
CASSTLAGGLNEQFF
TGTGCCAGCAGCACCCTAGCGGGGGGGCTAAATGAGCAGTTCTTC
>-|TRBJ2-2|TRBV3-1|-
CASSPPPPEPGELFF
TGTGCCAGCAGCCCGCCTCCTCCAGAACCCGGGGAGCTGTTTTTT
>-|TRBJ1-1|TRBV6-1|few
CASPTGEAFF
TGTGCCAGCCCGACAGGCGAAGCTTTCTTT
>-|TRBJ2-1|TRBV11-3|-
CASSGGHNEQFF
TGTGCCAGCAGCGGCGGACACAATGAGCAGTTCTTC
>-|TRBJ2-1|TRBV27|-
CASSSLPSLYNEQFF
TGTGCCAGCAGTTCCCTTCCCTCCCTCTACAATGAGCAGTTCTTC
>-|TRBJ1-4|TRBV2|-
CASRRGGNEKLFF
TGTGCCAGCAGGAGGGGGGGGAATGAAAAACTGTTTTTT
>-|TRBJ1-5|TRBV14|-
CASSQDTRQPQHF
TGTGCCAGCAGCCAAGACACAAGGCAGCCCCAGCATTTT
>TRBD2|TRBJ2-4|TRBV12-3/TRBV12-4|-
CASSRGENIQYF
TGTGCCAGCAGCCGGGGGGAAAACATTCAGTACTTC
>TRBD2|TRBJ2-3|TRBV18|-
CASSVSSGFTDTQYF
TGTGCCAGCTCTGTGTCTAGCGGATTCACAGATACGCAGTATTTT
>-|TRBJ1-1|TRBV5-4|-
CASSSREVGTEAFF
TGTGCCAGCAGCTCCAGGGAGGTTGGAACTGAAGCTTTCTTT
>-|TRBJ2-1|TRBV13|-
CASSFGAGDLYEQFF
TGTGCCAGCAGCTTTGGCGCGGGTGACCTCTATGAGCAGTTCTTC
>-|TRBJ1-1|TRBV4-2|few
CASSQPGTYNTEAFF
TGTGCCAGCAGCCAACCCGGGACATACAACACTGAAGCTTTCTTT
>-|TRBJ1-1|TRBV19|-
CASSLSWEGNTEAFF
TGTGCCAGTAGTCTATCGTGGGAAGGGAACACTGAAGCTTTCTTT
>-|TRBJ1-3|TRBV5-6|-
CASRVQGLNSGNTIYF
TGTGCCAGCAGGGTCCAGGGGCTAAACTCTGGAAACACCATATATTTT
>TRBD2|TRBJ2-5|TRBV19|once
CATDPQRGYKLRETQYF
TGTGCCACCGACCCACAGCGGGGGTATAAGCTCCGGGAGACCCAGTACTTC